The clone carrying this TCR beta chain occurred many times. The time point is: longitudinal time-point 3. The cDNA was generated by 5'RACE with 10-nucleotide random UMIs. TCRdb reanalysed the 5' RACE reads using MiXCR and keeps one entry per CDR3 protein. The sample has roughly 49,000 distinct CDR3 sequences; 12% are singletons. The sample originates from a study of neurological immune-mediated disorders. CDR1 SGHRS and CDR2 YFSETQ come from the germline V gene. The CDR3 length is 14 residues. Trimming stripped 5 bases from V and 2 bases from J, with 13 bases between. The specimen was PBMCs. The receptor comes from a male donor with HTLV-1-associated myelopathy (HAM/TSP). The chain is built from TRBV5-1 and TRBJ2-5, with a weak D call TRBD1 (5 bases). CDR3 residues: CASSFQGLQETQYF. The CDR3 DNA reads TGCGCCAGCAGTTTTCAGGGATTGCAAGAGACCCAGTACTTC. Drawing the rest from reference TRBV5-1 and TRBJ2-5, the complete variable domain is KAGVTQTPRYLIKTRGQQVTLSCSPISGHRSVSWYQQTPGQGLQFLFEYFSETQRNKGNFPGRFSGRQFSNSRSEMNVSTLELGDSALYLCASSFQGLQETQYFGPGTRLLVL.